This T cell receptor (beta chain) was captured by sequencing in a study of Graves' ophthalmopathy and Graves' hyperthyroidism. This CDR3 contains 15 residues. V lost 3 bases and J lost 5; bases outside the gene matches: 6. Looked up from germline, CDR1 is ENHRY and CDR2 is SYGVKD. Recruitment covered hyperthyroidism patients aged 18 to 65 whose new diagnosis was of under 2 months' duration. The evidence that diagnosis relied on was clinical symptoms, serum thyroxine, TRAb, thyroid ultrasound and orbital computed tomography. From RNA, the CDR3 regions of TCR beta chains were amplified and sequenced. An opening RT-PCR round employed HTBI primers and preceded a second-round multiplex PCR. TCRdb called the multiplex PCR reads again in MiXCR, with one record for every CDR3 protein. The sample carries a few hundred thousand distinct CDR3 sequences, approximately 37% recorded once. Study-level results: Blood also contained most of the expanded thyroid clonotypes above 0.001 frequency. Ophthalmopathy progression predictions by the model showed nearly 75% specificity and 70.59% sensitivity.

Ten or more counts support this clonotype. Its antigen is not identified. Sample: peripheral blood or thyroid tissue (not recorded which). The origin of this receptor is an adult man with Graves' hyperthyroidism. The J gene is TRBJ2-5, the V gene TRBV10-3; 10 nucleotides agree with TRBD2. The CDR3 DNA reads TGTGCCATCAGTGAACTAGCGGGATATCTGGAGACCCAGTACTTC. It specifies CAISELAGYLETQYF.